This T cell receptor (beta chain) was sequenced during a study of Tregs in tolerant kidney transplant recipients. General study findings and limits: No direct test of biological reproducibility was done here.

The germline gives CDR1 MRHNA, CDR2 SNTAGT. Unmatched junction bases numbered 13, after V lost 2 bases and J lost 3 bases. This CDR3 region has 20 residues. Turning to this clone: Its specificity is not known. Read coverage stops 3 residues before the CDR3 terminus; the germline J gene supplies the remainder.

Assay used: immunoSEQ multiplex PCR; TCRdb lists only in-frame clones, some missing. This specimen shows about 48,000 clones; the ten leading clones hold around 0.8%. The TCR was taken from a human donor who received a combined kidney and bone marrow transplant. This chain joins TRBV6-4 and TRBJ2-3; the match to TRBD2 covers 14 bases. Sequences were derived from CD4+ T cells from blood, sampled before the transplant. The CDR3 is CASSDGTSGRLCVFTDTQYF. The part of the CDR3 DNA that was read is TGTGCCAGCAGTGACGGGACTAGCGGGAGATTGTGTGTGTTTACAGATACG.